This entry describes one T cell receptor beta chain. The identical CDR3 is also encoded by other nucleotide sequences in the sample. This sample is drawn from a study of blood T cell repertoires in COVID-19. Study overall: From T cells, B-cell-depleted T cells, or PBMCs came the material, which was cDNA or gDNA.

V gave up 0 bases and J gave up 3 bases; unmatched junction bases: 2. In germline, CDR1 is LGHNA, CDR2 YNFKEQ. CDR3 size: 15 residues. Source study methods: How many nucleated cells were present was estimated from reference gene primer amplification. Libraries were prepared by immunoSEQ multiplex PCR; TCRdb keeps only in-frame clonotypes and omits some of them. For V, J and clone size, that table is used; D and trimming come from the DNA. Of over 250,000 clones listed, approximately 83% are singletons. The chain joins TRBV4-2 to TRBJ2-1; 7 bases line up with TRBD2. Sequencing was carried out using peripheral blood. This clonotype was obtained from a woman in her 70s with acute or convalescent COVID-19. CDR3 nucleotides: TGTGCCAGCAGCCAAGAAGCTAGCGGCTACAATGAGCAGTTCTTC. This encodes CASSQEASGYNEQFF.